The clone carrying this T cell receptor (beta chain) was detected a few times. The antigen remains unidentified. The sample is drawn from a study of identical twins. Study-wide findings and caveats: Interpretation of the results relied on cross-sectional statistical analysis and not on following the same donors. Fewer insertions characterized abundant cord blood beta clonotypes, whereas memory repertoires showed none.

After template switching added a universal primer site, the resulting cDNA carried unique molecular identifiers. TCRdb re-called the 5' RACE reads with MiXCR, one entry per CDR3 protein. Among under 900,000 distinct CDR3 sequences listed, more than 9% were seen once. The data were also submitted as part of a second study, on yellow fever vaccine responses in identical twins.

Sequencing input: PBMCs. The receptor was isolated from a woman aged 18-30 years in good health.

The CDR3 reads CASSSTQGQETQYF. The CDR3 bases are TGTGCCAGCAGTTCGACCCAGGGGCAAGAGACCCAGTACTTC. The rearrangement uses TRBV27 and TRBJ2-5; tentatively, D is TRBD1 (6 bases). V was trimmed by 4 bases and J by 2 bases, leaving 11 bases between them. Germline V CDR1 and CDR2: MNHEY, SMNVEV (reference sequence). The CDR3 totals 14 residues.